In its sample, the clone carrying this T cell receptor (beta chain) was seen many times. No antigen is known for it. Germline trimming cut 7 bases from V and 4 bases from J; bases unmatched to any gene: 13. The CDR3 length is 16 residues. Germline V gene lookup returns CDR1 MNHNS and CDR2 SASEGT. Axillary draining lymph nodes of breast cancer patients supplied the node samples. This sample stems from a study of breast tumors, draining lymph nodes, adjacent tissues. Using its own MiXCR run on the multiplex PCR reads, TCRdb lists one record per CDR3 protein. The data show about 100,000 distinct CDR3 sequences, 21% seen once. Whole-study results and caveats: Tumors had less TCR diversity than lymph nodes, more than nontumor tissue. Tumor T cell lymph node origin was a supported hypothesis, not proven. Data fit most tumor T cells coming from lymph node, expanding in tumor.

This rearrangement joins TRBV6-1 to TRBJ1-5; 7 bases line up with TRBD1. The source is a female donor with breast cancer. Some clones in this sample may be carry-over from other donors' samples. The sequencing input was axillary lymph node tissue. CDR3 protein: CASTTQRGGQNQPQHF. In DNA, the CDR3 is TGTGCCAGCACCACCCAAAGGGGGGGACAGAATCAGCCCCAGCATTTT.